This entry features one TCR beta chain sequence. This sample was taken from a study of somatic mutations in cytotoxic T cells in rheumatoid arthritis. Study at large: Peripheral blood samples of around 29 ml EDTA were taken from patients directly after diagnosis and before treatment.

This table comes from immunoSEQ multiplex PCR, and its TCRdb copy is limited to in-frame clones, with some not included. This sample yields some 9,900 clones, of which approximately 86% are seen a single time; approximately 7.3% belongs to the top ten. The CDR3 has 14 residues. Germline V gene sequence: CDR1 MGHRA, CDR2 YSYEKL. V trimming: 1 base; J trimming: 9 bases; junction bases outside the gene matches: 6. This clonotype was obtained from an adult with rheumatoid arthritis. The specimen was CD8+ T cells sorted from blood. The genes are TRBV4-1 and TRBJ2-5, with 9 bases that match TRBD1. The chain's CDR3 is CASSQVGQGQAQYF. The CDR3 region has the DNA TGCGCCAGCAGCCAAGTCGGACAGGGGCAGGCCCAGTACTTC.